This entry describes one T cell receptor (beta chain). The CDR3 runs 16 residues. Trimming stripped 4 bases from V and 6 bases from J, with 21 bases between. CDR1 and CDR2 from the germline V gene are MNHEY and SVGAGI. Semi-nested PCR with Nested Universal Primer A followed constant-region reverse priming of full-length variable regions. From the 5' RACE reads, TCRdb called clonotypes with MiXCR, one entry per CDR3 protein. This table holds several thousand distinct CDR3 sequences, roughly 66% found once. The TCR sequence derives from a female donor with breast cancer. V is TRBV6-5 and J is TRBJ2-5; D might be TRBD2 (6 bases). Source material: tumor-infiltrating memory CD4+ T cells sorted from the breast tumor. Stated subset: memory CD4+ T cells, CD4+CD45RO+CD25-. The CDR3 sequence: CASSSAEAGSIQTQYF. DNA for the CDR3: TGTGCCAGCAGTTCCGCTGAGGCGGGGTCTATCCAGACCCAGTACTTC.